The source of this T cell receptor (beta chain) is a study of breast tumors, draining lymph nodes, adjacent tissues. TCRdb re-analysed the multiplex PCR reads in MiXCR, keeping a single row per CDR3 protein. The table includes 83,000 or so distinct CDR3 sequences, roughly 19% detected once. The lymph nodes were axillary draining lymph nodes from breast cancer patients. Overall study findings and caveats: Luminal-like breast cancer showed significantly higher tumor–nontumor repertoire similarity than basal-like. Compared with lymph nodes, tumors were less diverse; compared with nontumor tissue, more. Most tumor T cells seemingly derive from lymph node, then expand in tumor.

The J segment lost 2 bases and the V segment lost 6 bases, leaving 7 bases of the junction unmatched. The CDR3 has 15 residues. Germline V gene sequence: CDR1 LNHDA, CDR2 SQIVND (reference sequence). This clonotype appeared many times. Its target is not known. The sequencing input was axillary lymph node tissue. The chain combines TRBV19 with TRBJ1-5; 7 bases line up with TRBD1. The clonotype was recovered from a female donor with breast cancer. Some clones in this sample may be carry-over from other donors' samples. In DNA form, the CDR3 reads TGTGCCAGTAGGGAGGGGGCCAGCCGCAATCAGCCCCAGCATTTT. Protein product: CASREGASRNQPQHF.